This T cell receptor (beta chain) was recorded in a study of CD8 T cells in ankylosing spondylitis. Each CDR3 protein is one row after TCRdb ran MiXCR on the 5' RACE reads. The repertoire holds about 160,000 distinct CDR3 sequences, with around a tenth as singletons. This clonotype was seen ten or more times. The CDR3 contains 13 residues. Trimming stripped 4 bases from V and 3 bases from J, with 8 bases between. The chain recombines TRBV12-3 or TRBV12-4 with TRBJ2-3; D gene unclear. The sequencing input was blood, either unsorted or a sorted T cell fraction (not recorded which). The receptor was isolated from a female donor with ankylosing spondylitis or in good health (not recorded which). For the CDR3, the DNA is TGTGCCAGCAGTTCCGTGAATACAGATACGCAGTATTTT. Protein product: CASSSVNTDTQYF.